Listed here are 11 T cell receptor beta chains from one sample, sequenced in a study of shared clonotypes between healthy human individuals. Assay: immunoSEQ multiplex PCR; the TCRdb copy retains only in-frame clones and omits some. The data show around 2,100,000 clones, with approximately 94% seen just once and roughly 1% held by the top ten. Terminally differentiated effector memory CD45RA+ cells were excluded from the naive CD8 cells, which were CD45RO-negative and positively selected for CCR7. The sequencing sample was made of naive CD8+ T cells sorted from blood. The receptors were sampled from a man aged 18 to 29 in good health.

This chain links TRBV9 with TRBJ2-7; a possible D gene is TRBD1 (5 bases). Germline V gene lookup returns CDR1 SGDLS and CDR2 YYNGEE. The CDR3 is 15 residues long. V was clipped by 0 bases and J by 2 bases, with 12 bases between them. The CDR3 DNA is TGTGCCAGCAGCGTAGGGGAAGGGGTTACCTACGAGCAGTACTTC. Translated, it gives CASSVGEGVTYEQYF.

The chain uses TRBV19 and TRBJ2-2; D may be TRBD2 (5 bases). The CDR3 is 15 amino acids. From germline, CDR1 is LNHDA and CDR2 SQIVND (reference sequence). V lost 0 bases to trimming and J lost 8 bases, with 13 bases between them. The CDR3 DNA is TGTGCCAGTAGTATAGATCGGGAAGGAAGAGGGGAGCTGTTTTTT. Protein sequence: CASSIDREGRGELFF.

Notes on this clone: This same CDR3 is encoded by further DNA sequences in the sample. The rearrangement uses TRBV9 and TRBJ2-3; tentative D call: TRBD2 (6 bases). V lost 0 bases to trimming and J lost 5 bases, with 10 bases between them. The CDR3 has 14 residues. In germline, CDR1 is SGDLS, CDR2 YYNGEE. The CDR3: CASSVALGGDTQYF. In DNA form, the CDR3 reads TGTGCCAGCAGCGTAGCCCTGGGGGGAGATACGCAGTATTTT.

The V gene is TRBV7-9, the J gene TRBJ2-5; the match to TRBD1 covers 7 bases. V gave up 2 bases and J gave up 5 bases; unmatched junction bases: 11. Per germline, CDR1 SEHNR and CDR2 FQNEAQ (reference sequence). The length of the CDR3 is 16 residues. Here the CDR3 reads CASSLFIGGQRETQYF. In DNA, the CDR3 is TGTGCCAGCAGCTTATTTATAGGGGGACAGAGGGAGACCCAGTACTTC. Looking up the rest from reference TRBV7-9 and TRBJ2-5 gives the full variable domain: DTGVSQNPRHKITKRGQNVTFRCDPISEHNRLYWYRQTLGQGPEFLTYFQNEAQLEKSRLLSDRFSAERPKGSFSTLEIQRTEQGDSAMYLCASSLFIGGQRETQYFGPGTRLLVL.

The CDR3, as DNA: TGTGCCAGTAGTTTGACGGAAGATAGCTCCTACAATGAGCAGTTCTTC. It yields the protein CASSLTEDSSYNEQFF. The gene calls are TRBV19 and TRBJ2-1; D uncertain. The V gene lost 5 bases and the J gene lost 0 bases, with 14 bases spanning the gap. This CDR3 contains 16 residues. Germline V lookup: CDR1 LNHDA, CDR2 SQIVND (reference sequence). Full variable domain (outside the CDR3, taken from reference TRBV19 and TRBJ2-1): DGGITQSPKYLFRKEGQNVTLSCEQNLNHDAMYWYRQDPGQGLRLIYYSQIVNDFQKGDIAEGYSVSREKKESFPLTVTSAQKNPTAFYLCASSLTEDSSYNEQFFGPGTRLTVL.

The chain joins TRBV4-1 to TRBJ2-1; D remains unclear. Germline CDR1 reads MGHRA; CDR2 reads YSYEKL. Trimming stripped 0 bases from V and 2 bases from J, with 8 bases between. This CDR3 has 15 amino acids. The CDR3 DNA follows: TGCGCCAGCAGCCAAGATAGGAACACCTACAATGAGCAGTTCTTC. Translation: CASSQDRNTYNEQFF.

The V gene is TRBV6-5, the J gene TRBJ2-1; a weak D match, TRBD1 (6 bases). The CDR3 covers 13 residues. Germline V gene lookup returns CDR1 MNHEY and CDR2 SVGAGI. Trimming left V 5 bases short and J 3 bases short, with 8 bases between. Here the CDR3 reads CASSPTGYNEQFF. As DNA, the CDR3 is TGTGCCAGCAGTCCGACAGGCTACAATGAGCAGTTCTTC.

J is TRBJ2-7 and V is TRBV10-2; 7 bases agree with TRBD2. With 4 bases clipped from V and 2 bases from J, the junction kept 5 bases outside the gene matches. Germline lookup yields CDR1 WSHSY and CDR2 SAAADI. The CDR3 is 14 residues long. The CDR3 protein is CASSVSGTTYEQYF. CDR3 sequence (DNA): TGCGCCAGCAGTGTCTCCGGGACTACCTACGAGCAGTACTTC.

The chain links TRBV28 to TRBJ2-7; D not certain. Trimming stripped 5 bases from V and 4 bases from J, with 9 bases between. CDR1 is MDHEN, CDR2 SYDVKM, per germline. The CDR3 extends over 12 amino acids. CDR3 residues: CASSPLVYEQYF. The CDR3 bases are TGTGCCAGCAGTCCCCTCGTTTACGAGCAGTACTTC. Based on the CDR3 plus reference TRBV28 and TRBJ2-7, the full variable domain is DVKVTQSSRYLVKRTGEKVFLECVQDMDHENMFWYRQDPGLGLRLIYFSYDVKMKEKGDIPEGYSVSREKKERFSLILESASTNQTSMYLCASSPLVYEQYFGPGTRLTVT.

The CDR3 nucleotides read TGCAGCGTCTGGGACACCGTAACTATGAACACTGAAGCTTTCTTT. Its protein is CSVWDTVTMNTEAFF. The chain carries TRBV29-1 and TRBJ1-1; perhaps TRBD1 as D (6 bases). Trimming removed 6 bases from V and 0 bases from J, with 17 bases in between. Germline V gene lookup returns CDR1 SQVTM and CDR2 ANQGSEA. The CDR3 covers 15 residues. Combining the CDR3 with reference TRBV29-1 and TRBJ1-1 gives the whole variable domain SAVISQKPSRDICQRGTSLTIQCQVDSQVTMMFWYRQQPGQSLTLIATANQGSEATYESGFVIDKFPISRPNLTFSTLTVSNMSPEDSSIYLCSVWDTVTMNTEAFFGQGTRLTVV.

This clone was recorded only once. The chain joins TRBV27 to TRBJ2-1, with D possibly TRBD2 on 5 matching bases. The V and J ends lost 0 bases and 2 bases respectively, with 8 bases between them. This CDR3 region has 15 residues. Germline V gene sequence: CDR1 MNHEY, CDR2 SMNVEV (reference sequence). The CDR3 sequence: CASSLSSEAYNEQFF. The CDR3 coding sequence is TGTGCCAGCAGTTTATCTAGCGAGGCCTACAATGAGCAGTTCTTC.